A selection of T cell receptor beta chains follows, all from one sample in a study of Ad26.COV2.S vaccination and SARS-CoV-2 variants. Some clones are missing from TCRdb's copy, which holds only in-frame ones; the method was immunoSEQ multiplex PCR. The sample has about 320,000 clones; over 80% are singletons. Source: peripheral blood, taken in a trial of Ad26.COV2.S vaccine versus placebo. Receptors originate from a person between 18 and 60 years old who received the Ad26.COV2.S COVID-19 vaccine or a placebo. The CDR3 runs from the conserved cysteine through the conserved F or W. Each record gives: clone size, J gene, D gene, V gene, CDR3 length, CDR3 DNA, CDR3 protein. The D gene is left open where the match is weak. Clone size is stated in some rows and not others, as once, few, many or a class when expanded.

clone size: -
J gene: TRBJ2-5
D gene: -
V gene: TRBV27
CDR3 length: 14
CDR3 DNA: TGTGCCAGCAGTTTAAGTCCAGGGGGGGAGACCCAGTACTTC
CDR3 protein: CASSLSPGGETQYF

clone size: few
J gene: TRBJ2-3
D gene: TRBD2
V gene: TRBV5-5
CDR3 length: 17
CDR3 DNA: TGTGCCAGCAGCTTGAGGACTAGCGGGGGGGCCGTGGATACGCAGTATTTT
CDR3 protein: CASSLRTSGGAVDTQYF

clone size: -
J gene: TRBJ2-3
D gene: TRBD1
V gene: TRBV29-1
CDR3 length: 14
CDR3 DNA: TGCAGCGTTATACGGGACAGGTCCACAGATACGCAGTATTTT
CDR3 protein: CSVIRDRSTDTQYF

clone size: -
J gene: TRBJ2-7
D gene: -
V gene: TRBV5-1
CDR3 length: 13
CDR3 DNA: TGCGCCAGCAACCGGGACGGATTATACGAGCAGTACTTC
CDR3 protein: CASNRDGLYEQYF

clone size: -
J gene: TRBJ2-5
D gene: -
V gene: TRBV18
CDR3 length: 15
CDR3 DNA: TGTGCCAGCTCACCACCGGAGGCAGGGGTAGAGACCCAGTACTTC
CDR3 protein: CASSPPEAGVETQYF

clone size: -
J gene: TRBJ1-2
D gene: TRBD1
V gene: TRBV6-5
CDR3 length: 11
CDR3 DNA: TGCCTGACAGGGCCCAACTATGGCTACACCTTC
CDR3 protein: CLTGPNYGYTF

clone size: -
J gene: TRBJ2-5
D gene: -
V gene: TRBV7-6
CDR3 length: 12
CDR3 DNA: TGTGCCAGCAGCCCGCACCAAGAGACCCAGTACTTC
CDR3 protein: CASSPHQETQYF

clone size: -
J gene: TRBJ1-2
D gene: -
V gene: TRBV12-3/TRBV12-4
CDR3 length: 13
CDR3 DNA: TGTGCCAGCAGTTTCGAACAAGTCTATGGCTACACCTTC
CDR3 protein: CASSFEQVYGYTF

clone size: few
J gene: TRBJ1-2
D gene: TRBD1
V gene: TRBV3-1/TRBV3-2
CDR3 length: 13
CDR3 DNA: TGTGCCAGCAGCTACGGGACAGGGAATGGCTACACCTTC
CDR3 protein: CASSYGTGNGYTF

clone size: -
J gene: TRBJ1-6
D gene: -
V gene: TRBV19
CDR3 length: 20
CDR3 DNA: TGTGCCAGTAGTCGAAACGGGCGGACGGGTGCCAAATTAGATAATTCACCCCTCCACTTT
CDR3 protein: CASSRNGRTGAKLDNSPLHF

clone size: -
J gene: TRBJ2-7
D gene: TRBD1
V gene: TRBV4-2
CDR3 length: 15
CDR3 DNA: TGTGCCAGCAGCCCGCAGAGGGGGCGATCCTACGAGCAGTACTTC
CDR3 protein: CASSPQRGRSYEQYF

clone size: -
J gene: TRBJ2-3
D gene: TRBD2
V gene: TRBV14
CDR3 length: 22
CDR3 DNA: TGTGCCAGCAGCCAAGGATTGAGGCGAGTGAGCGGCGGGGGGCAAAGCACAGATACGCAGTATTTT
CDR3 protein: CASSQGLRRVSGGGQSTDTQYF

clone size: once
J gene: TRBJ1-6
D gene: -
V gene: TRBV10-2
CDR3 length: 16
CDR3 DNA: TGCGCCAGCAGTGTGTTAGGGGGCTCCTATAATTCACCCCTCCACTTT
CDR3 protein: CASSVLGGSYNSPLHF

clone size: -
J gene: TRBJ1-2
D gene: TRBD1
V gene: TRBV5-5
CDR3 length: 15
CDR3 DNA: TGTGCCAGCAGCCTAAGATCCGGGACAGACTATGGCTACACCTTC
CDR3 protein: CASSLRSGTDYGYTF

clone size: -
J gene: TRBJ2-7
D gene: TRBD1
V gene: TRBV2
CDR3 length: 12
CDR3 DNA: TGTGCCAGCAGGGGACAGACCTACGAGCAGTACTTC
CDR3 protein: CASRGQTYEQYF

clone size: -
J gene: TRBJ2-1
D gene: TRBD2
V gene: TRBV6-5
CDR3 length: 15
CDR3 DNA: TGTGCCAGCAGCTCCCCGACTAGCGGGGCCAATGAGCAGTTCTTC
CDR3 protein: CASSSPTSGANEQFF

clone size: -
J gene: TRBJ1-2
D gene: -
V gene: TRBV5-1
CDR3 length: 16
CDR3 DNA: TGCGCCAGCAGCTTGGACCCGGGAGCGATTTCCTATGGCTACACCTTC
CDR3 protein: CASSLDPGAISYGYTF

clone size: -
J gene: TRBJ2-2
D gene: -
V gene: TRBV4-1
CDR3 length: 12
CDR3 DNA: TGCGCCAGCAGCCAGGTGGGCGGGGAGCTGTTTTTT
CDR3 protein: CASSQVGGELFF

clone size: -
J gene: TRBJ2-7
D gene: -
V gene: TRBV6-5
CDR3 length: 16
CDR3 DNA: TGTGCCAGCAGTTACTCTGGGACCCCCCCCTCCTACGAGCAGTACTTC
CDR3 protein: CASSYSGTPPSYEQYF

clone size: few
J gene: TRBJ1-6
D gene: -
V gene: TRBV3-1/TRBV3-2
CDR3 length: 14
CDR3 DNA: TGTGCCAGCAGCCAGGGTACTCCTAATTCACCCCTCCACTTT
CDR3 protein: CASSQGTPNSPLHF

clone size: -
J gene: TRBJ2-1
D gene: -
V gene: TRBV30
CDR3 length: 12
CDR3 DNA: TGTGCCTGGAGCGTATCGGGGAGTGAGCAGTTCTTC
CDR3 protein: CAWSVSGSEQFF

clone size: -
J gene: TRBJ1-5
D gene: -
V gene: TRBV11-2
CDR3 length: 16
CDR3 DNA: TGTGCCAGCAGCTTAGGTCTAGGTTATAGCAATCAGCCCCAGCATTTT
CDR3 protein: CASSLGLGYSNQPQHF

clone size: -
J gene: TRBJ2-2
D gene: -
V gene: TRBV6-5
CDR3 length: 14
CDR3 DNA: TGTGCCAGCAGTCCTCCGGGTGGCACCGGGGAGCTGTTTTTT
CDR3 protein: CASSPPGGTGELFF

clone size: -
J gene: TRBJ1-1
D gene: -
V gene: TRBV19
CDR3 length: 12
CDR3 DNA: TGTGCCAGTAGTATAGATCTGGATGGAGCTTTCTTT
CDR3 protein: CASSIDLDGAFF

clone size: -
J gene: TRBJ2-2
D gene: -
V gene: TRBV9
CDR3 length: 14
CDR3 DNA: TGTGCCAGCAGCCTCGACAGTAACACCGGGGAGCTGTTTTTT
CDR3 protein: CASSLDSNTGELFF

clone size: -
J gene: TRBJ1-3
D gene: -
V gene: TRBV7-3
CDR3 length: 16
CDR3 DNA: TGTGCCAGCAGCCCAGGCTCTGGGATGGGTGGAAACACCATATATTTT
CDR3 protein: CASSPGSGMGGNTIYF

clone size: -
J gene: TRBJ2-5
D gene: -
V gene: TRBV12-3/TRBV12-4
CDR3 length: 11
CDR3 DNA: TGTGCCAGCAGTTTAAGAGAGACCCAGTACTTC
CDR3 protein: CASSLRETQYF

clone size: -
J gene: TRBJ2-2
D gene: -
V gene: TRBV10-1
CDR3 length: 13
CDR3 DNA: TGCGCCAGCGCCGGGTCTGGGACCGGGGAGCTGTTTTTT
CDR3 protein: CASAGSGTGELFF

clone size: -
J gene: TRBJ1-3
D gene: -
V gene: TRBV5-4
CDR3 length: 11
CDR3 DNA: TGTGCCAGCAGGGTGGGAAACACCATATATTTT
CDR3 protein: CASRVGNTIYF

clone size: -
J gene: TRBJ1-2
D gene: TRBD1
V gene: TRBV28
CDR3 length: 16
CDR3 DNA: TGTGCCAGCAGTTTGGACAGGGGGCTAGGTGAGGGTGGCTACACCTTC
CDR3 protein: CASSLDRGLGEGGYTF

clone size: -
J gene: TRBJ1-1
D gene: TRBD1
V gene: TRBV6-5
CDR3 length: 14
CDR3 DNA: TGTGCCAGCAGAAGCAGGGGGCGCGACACTGAAGCTTTCTTT
CDR3 protein: CASRSRGRDTEAFF

clone size: -
J gene: TRBJ1-1
D gene: -
V gene: TRBV11-2
CDR3 length: 13
CDR3 DNA: TGTGCCAGCAGCTTAGAGGCGTTCTCTGAAGCTTTCTTT
CDR3 protein: CASSLEAFSEAFF

clone size: -
J gene: TRBJ1-4
D gene: -
V gene: TRBV6-1
CDR3 length: 20
CDR3 DNA: TGTGCCAGCAGTGAAGCCAATAGAGGTTGGCAGGGATTAACTAATGAAAAACTGTTTTTT
CDR3 protein: CASSEANRGWQGLTNEKLFF

clone size: -
J gene: TRBJ1-2
D gene: -
V gene: TRBV19
CDR3 length: 18
CDR3 DNA: TGTGCCAGTACCCACTTGGAGGGCAAAATGGGGGGCGGTTATGGCTACACCTTC
CDR3 protein: CASTHLEGKMGGGYGYTF

clone size: -
J gene: TRBJ2-1
D gene: -
V gene: TRBV5-1
CDR3 length: 18
CDR3 DNA: TGCGCCAGCAGCTGGATGAGAGGGGACTCCAGCTCCTACAATGAGCAGTTCTTC
CDR3 protein: CASSWMRGDSSSYNEQFF

clone size: -
J gene: TRBJ1-4
D gene: -
V gene: TRBV19
CDR3 length: 16
CDR3 DNA: TGTGCCAGTAGCCCCGACCGCACAACAACTAATGAAAAACTGTTTTTT
CDR3 protein: CASSPDRTTTNEKLFF

clone size: once
J gene: TRBJ2-5
D gene: -
V gene: TRBV14
CDR3 length: 18
CDR3 DNA: TGTGCCAGCAGCCAAGACGCATATATTGGAGGGGCGGGAGAGACCCAGTACTTC
CDR3 protein: CASSQDAYIGGAGETQYF

clone size: -
J gene: TRBJ2-7
D gene: TRBD1
V gene: TRBV6-5
CDR3 length: 15
CDR3 DNA: TGTGCCAGCACCGGACAGGGGATAGGGTCCTACGAGCAGTACTTC
CDR3 protein: CASTGQGIGSYEQYF

clone size: -
J gene: TRBJ1-5
D gene: -
V gene: TRBV6-4
CDR3 length: 15
CDR3 DNA: TGTGCCAGCAGTGACTCAGGGGGATATGGGCAGCCCCAGCATTTT
CDR3 protein: CASSDSGGYGQPQHF

clone size: once
J gene: TRBJ2-7
D gene: -
V gene: TRBV6-6
CDR3 length: 13
CDR3 DNA: TGTGCCAGCAGCCCGGGGGCGATCTACGAGCAGTACTTC
CDR3 protein: CASSPGAIYEQYF

clone size: -
J gene: TRBJ2-6
D gene: -
V gene: TRBV5-6
CDR3 length: 15
CDR3 DNA: TGTGCCAGCAGCTTCTCAGGATCTGGGGCCAACGTCCTGACTTTC
CDR3 protein: CASSFSGSGANVLTF

clone size: once
J gene: TRBJ2-1
D gene: -
V gene: TRBV5-6
CDR3 length: 16
CDR3 DNA: TGTGCCAGCAGCCCCCCGGGCCCCCGAATCCCCAATGAGCAGTTCTTC
CDR3 protein: CASSPPGPRIPNEQFF

clone size: -
J gene: TRBJ1-2
D gene: TRBD1
V gene: TRBV9
CDR3 length: 12
CDR3 DNA: TGTGCCAGCAGTTATACAGGGGGCCGCTACACCTTC
CDR3 protein: CASSYTGGRYTF

clone size: -
J gene: TRBJ2-1
D gene: TRBD2
V gene: TRBV3-1/TRBV3-2
CDR3 length: 16
CDR3 DNA: TGTGCCAGCAGCCGCCAGCCGGGACTAGACTTCAATGAGCAGTTCTTC
CDR3 protein: CASSRQPGLDFNEQFF

clone size: -
J gene: TRBJ2-7
D gene: -
V gene: TRBV6-5
CDR3 length: 14
CDR3 DNA: TGTGCCAGCAGTCCGGGGCCGAGCTCCTACGAGCAGTACTTC
CDR3 protein: CASSPGPSSYEQYF

clone size: once
J gene: TRBJ1-4
D gene: TRBD1
V gene: TRBV5-1
CDR3 length: 15
CDR3 DNA: TGCGCCAGCAGCTTGGGCGGGACAGTCGATGAAAAACTGTTTTTT
CDR3 protein: CASSLGGTVDEKLFF

clone size: -
J gene: TRBJ1-6
D gene: -
V gene: TRBV30
CDR3 length: 15
CDR3 DNA: TGTGCCTGGAGCCCTGAACAGGGCTCTAATTCACCCCTCCACTTT
CDR3 protein: CAWSPEQGSNSPLHF

clone size: -
J gene: TRBJ2-1
D gene: TRBD2
V gene: TRBV6-5
CDR3 length: 13
CDR3 DNA: TGTGCCAGCAGTATTAGCGGGGGCAATGAGCAGTTCTTC
CDR3 protein: CASSISGGNEQFF

clone size: -
J gene: TRBJ2-3
D gene: TRBD2
V gene: TRBV28
CDR3 length: 14
CDR3 DNA: TGTGCCAGCGATTCGCCCGGGGGGGCAGATACGCAGTATTTT
CDR3 protein: CASDSPGGADTQYF

clone size: -
J gene: TRBJ2-3
D gene: TRBD2
V gene: TRBV5-4
CDR3 length: 15
CDR3 DNA: TGTGCCAGCAGCTTGACGGGGGGGCCCTCAGATACGCAGTATTTT
CDR3 protein: CASSLTGGPSDTQYF

clone size: -
J gene: TRBJ1-1
D gene: -
V gene: TRBV5-1
CDR3 length: 17
CDR3 DNA: TGCGCCAGCAGCCCGCCGAGAGTAGGACAGTTGAACACTGAAGCTTTCTTT
CDR3 protein: CASSPPRVGQLNTEAFF

clone size: -
J gene: TRBJ2-2
D gene: TRBD1
V gene: TRBV9
CDR3 length: 16
CDR3 DNA: TGTGCCAGCAGCGTAGCCGGGACAGGGTCGGCCGGGGAGCTGTTTTTT
CDR3 protein: CASSVAGTGSAGELFF

clone size: -
J gene: TRBJ1-5
D gene: TRBD1
V gene: TRBV28
CDR3 length: 15
CDR3 DNA: TGTGCCAGCAGTTTTTCGGGACAGGGGGATCAGCCCCAGCATTTT
CDR3 protein: CASSFSGQGDQPQHF